This TCR beta chain is from a study of cytomegalovirus exposure and HLA in healthy donors. The PCR was carried out with 60 Vbeta primers and 13 Jbeta primers. In the original processing: In a later analysis, around 10 million of about 80 million unique beta chains occurred in at least two donors. TCRdb's table, derived via immunoSEQ multiplex PCR, lists solely in-frame clones and lacks some. That table furnishes V, J and clone size, whereas the DNA furnished D and trimming. The sample carries 150,000 to 200,000 clones, 80% recorded once. Germline V lookup: CDR1 SGHVS, CDR2 FNYEAQ. The J segment lost 3 bases and the V segment lost 5 bases, leaving 9 bases of the junction unmatched. The CDR3 has 16 residues. Details on this clone: What it recognizes is unknown.

Study-wide findings and caveats: Only CMV serostatus was available as immune exposure information. Among CMV-associated TCR beta chains, most appeared HLA-restricted in a later analysis.

The donors, nominally healthy at sampling, likely had unrecorded immune exposures. This sequence was found in a boy between 10 and 17 years old in good health and CMV-seronegative. The J gene is TRBJ2-3, the V gene TRBV7-6; TRBD1 agrees at 9 bases. Sequenced: PBMCs. As DNA, the CDR3 is TGTGCCAGCAGCCCCGGGGGGACAGGGAATACAGATACGCAGTATTTT. Its protein is CASSPGGTGNTDTQYF.